One and the same sample provided the 20 T cell receptor beta chains below, sequenced in a study of OX40 agonist ivuxolimab in advanced cancers. Assay used: immunoSEQ multiplex PCR; TCRdb lists only in-frame clones, some missing. This repertoire shows 65,000 to 75,000 clones, more than 70% found once; its top ten account for under 6.5%. The sample was CD4+ or CD8+ T cells sorted from blood, taken in a trial of the OX40 agonist ivuxolimab. These receptors all come from an adult with an advanced solid tumor such as melanoma, head and neck, liver or kidney cancer.

The V and J genes are TRBV11-2 and TRBJ2-1; D is undetermined. The V gene lost 4 bases and the J gene lost 3 bases, with 1 base spanning the gap. This CDR3 contains 11 residues. Germline V gene data show CDR1 as SGHAT and CDR2 as FQNNGV. CDR3 protein: CASSYYNEQFF. The CDR3 DNA is TGTGCCAGCAGCTACTACAATGAGCAGTTCTTC.

This clone was found once. The chain combines TRBV7-6 with TRBJ2-1, with a possible D match to TRBD2 (5 bases). The germline gives CDR1 SGHVS, CDR2 FNYEAQ. Trimming removed 4 bases at V and 8 bases at J, with 12 bases between. The CDR3 runs to 13 residues. This chain's CDR3 is CASSSAGPDEQFF. DNA for the CDR3: TGTGCCAGCAGCTCCGCGGGTCCCGATGAGCAGTTCTTC.

Written as DNA, the CDR3 is TGTGCCAGCAGCTTCTCGACAGGAGACACTGAAGCTTTCTTT. Its translation: CASSFSTGDTEAFF. The J gene is TRBJ1-1, the V gene TRBV7-9; tentatively, D is TRBD1 (6 bases). Trimming stripped 3 bases from V and 3 bases from J, with 11 bases between. The germline V gene has CDR1 SEHNR and CDR2 FQNEAQ (reference sequence). This CDR3 is 14 amino acids long.

The gene calls are TRBV7-9 and TRBJ2-7, with D maybe TRBD2 (7 bases). Germline-derived CDR1 and CDR2 are SEHNR and FQNEAQ (reference sequence). The CDR3 runs 16 residues. V gave up 3 bases and J gave up 1 base, with 16 bases separating them. CDR3 bases: TGTGCCAGCAGCTTCTGGGGGGCGGGAGATTCCTACGAGCAGTACTTC. Translating gives CASSFWGAGDSYEQYF.

This chain uses TRBV6-6 with TRBJ2-3; possible D gene TRBD1, 5 bases. Trimming removed 5 bases at V and 5 bases at J, with 8 bases between. The CDR3 loop spans 12 amino acids. Per the germline V gene, CDR1 is MNHNY and CDR2 is SVGAGI (reference sequence). DNA for the CDR3: TGTGCCAGCAGTCCCGACAGAGATACGCAGTATTTT. Translation: CASSPDRDTQYF.

The chain joins TRBV5-4 to TRBJ2-1, with 10 positions matching TRBD2. V trimming: 4 bases; J trimming: 6 bases; junction bases outside the gene matches: 7. Germline V gene data show CDR1 as SGHNT and CDR2 as YYREEE (reference sequence). The CDR3 is 15 residues long. CDR3 region: CASSHLAGGGNEQFF. CDR3 coding DNA: TGTGCCAGCAGCCATTTAGCGGGAGGTGGCAATGAGCAGTTCTTC.

This chain joins TRBV27 and TRBJ2-7, with 7 bases matching TRBD2. V was pared by 5 bases and J by 0 bases, with 1 base of the junction left unmatched. In germline, CDR1 is MNHEY, CDR2 SMNVEV (reference sequence). The CDR3 sequence is 13 residues long. The CDR3 sequence is CASSLADSYEQYF. The CDR3, as DNA: TGTGCCAGCAGTCTAGCGGACTCCTACGAGCAGTACTTC.

To note about this clone: The junction departs from the called germline gene at one end, perhaps through a read error. The chain recombines TRBV6-5 with TRBJ1-6; the D is unclear. CDR1 MNHEY and CDR2 SVGAGI come from the germline V gene. The CDR3 is made up of 14 amino acids. Here the CDR3 reads CAISRGVGNSPLHF. The CDR3 DNA is TGTGCCATCAGTCGTGGGGTGGGAAATTCACCCCTCCACTTT.

The chain carries TRBV5-1 and TRBJ2-1, with 8 bases identical to TRBD2. This CDR3 is built from 18 residues. Unmatched junction bases numbered 14, after V lost 4 bases and J lost 2 bases. CDR1 and CDR2 (germline): SGHRS, YFSETQ. The DNA for the CDR3 is TGCGCCAGCAGCGTGGCGAAGGCTAGCGGGTGGACCTACAATGAGCAGTTCTTC. This encodes CASSVAKASGWTYNEQFF.

This clone has just a few counts. The rearrangement joins TRBV29-1 to TRBJ1-1; no firm D call. Germline CDR1 reads SQVTM; CDR2 reads ANQGSEA. Trimming removed 7 bases from V and 7 bases from J, with 16 bases in between. The CDR3 totals 12 residues. The CDR3 loop reads CSAILGGVEAFF. CDR3 in DNA: TGCAGCGCTATCTTAGGCGGGGTTGAAGCTTTCTTT.

V gene TRBV6-1 combines with J gene TRBJ1-1; 8 positions agree with TRBD1. Looked up from germline, CDR1 is MNHNS and CDR2 is SASEGT. V was clipped by 1 base and J by 6 bases; unmatched bases: 4. The CDR3 loop spans 14 amino acids. For the CDR3, the DNA is TGTGCCAGCAGTGAAGACCAGGGGGCTTCTGAAGCTTTCTTT. It encodes CASSEDQGASEAFF.

The chain combines TRBV30 with TRBJ1-5; D unclear. The V end was cut by 0 bases, the J end by 0 bases, with 9 bases between. Germline CDR1 reads GTSNPN; CDR2 reads SVGIG (reference sequence). CDR3 length: 15 residues. The CDR3 spells CAWSVSINSNQPQHF. The CDR3 nucleotides read TGTGCCTGGAGTGTATCTATTAATAGCAATCAGCCCCAGCATTTT.

CDR3 sequence: CASSQERGDLLAKNIQYF. The CDR3 bases are TGCGCCAGCAGCCAAGAACGAGGGGACCTACTAGCCAAAAACATTCAGTACTTC. The rearrangement uses TRBV4-1 and TRBJ2-4; D could derive from TRBD1 or TRBD2 (5 bases each). This CDR3 has 18 residues. V shed 0 bases and J shed 0 bases, with 15 bases lying between them. Germline lookup yields CDR1 MGHRA and CDR2 YSYEKL.

CDR3 in amino acids: CASSYGFTEHSYEQYF. In DNA form, the CDR3 reads TGTGCCAGCAGTTACGGGTTCACGGAACACTCCTACGAGCAGTACTTC. V is TRBV6-5 and J is TRBJ2-7; D is unclear. Trimming removed 2 bases at V and 0 bases at J, with 14 bases between. Germline V gives CDR1 MNHEY, CDR2 SVGAGI. The CDR3 has 16 residues.

CDR3 protein: CASGRQEVTNEQYF. CDR3 in DNA: TGTGCCAGCGGTAGACAGGAGGTTACTAACGAGCAGTACTTC. The chain couples TRBV6-5 to TRBJ2-7, with TRBD1 as a possible D gene (6 bases). The CDR3 has 14 amino acids. The germline gives CDR1 MNHEY, CDR2 SVGAGI. V was clipped by 8 bases and J by 5 bases, with 19 bases between them.

The J gene is TRBJ2-5, the V gene TRBV2; 7 positions agree with TRBD1. J lost 3 bases, V lost 4 bases, and 5 bases had no gene match. CDR3 length: 14 amino acids. CDR1 and CDR2 (germline): SNHLY, FYNNEI. For the CDR3, the DNA is TGTGCCAGCAGTGTTGGACAGGCGGAAGAGACCCAGTACTTC. Translation: CASSVGQAEETQYF.

J is TRBJ2-7 and V is TRBV29-1; D remains ambiguous. Germline CDR1 reads SQVTM; CDR2 reads ANQGSEA. Trimming pared 2 bases from V and 0 bases from J, leaving 11 bases between. This CDR3 has 14 amino acids. In nucleotides, the CDR3 is TGCAGCGTTGAAAAGGGAATCGACTCCTACGAGCAGTACTTC. The encoded protein is CSVEKGIDSYEQYF.

CDR3 residues: CASSLSPWNEQFF. In DNA form, the CDR3 reads TGTGCCAGCAGCTTATCTCCTTGGAATGAGCAGTTCTTC. V usage is TRBV11-1 and J usage is TRBJ2-1; D unclear. The V gene lost 2 bases and the J gene lost 7 bases, with 9 bases spanning the gap. This CDR3 region has 13 residues. Looked up from germline, CDR1 is SGHAT and CDR2 is FQDESV (reference sequence).

J is TRBJ2-7 and V is TRBV27, with D possibly being TRBD1 (6 bases). In germline, CDR1 is MNHEY, CDR2 SMNVEV (reference sequence). V was pared by 4 bases and J by 2 bases, with 12 bases between. CDR3 length: 14 amino acids. CDR3 bases: TGTGCCAGCAGTTCCCGGGACACCACCTACGAGCAGTACTTC. Translating it yields CASSSRDTTYEQYF.

The chain recombines TRBV7-2 with TRBJ1-5; the D is unclear. CDR3 size: 13 residues. Germline values: CDR1 SGHTA, CDR2 FQGNSA. V was trimmed by 8 bases and J by 7 bases, leaving 15 bases between them. CDR3 sequence reads: CASGLTGKQPQHF. The CDR3 region has the DNA TGTGCCAGCGGTTTAACGGGTAAGCAGCCCCAGCATTTT.